The clone carrying this TCR beta chain was detected many times. Its target is unknown. The data belong to a study of T cells in Graves' hyperthyroidism and ophthalmopathy. Study-wide context: Pretreatment peripheral blood was obtained at initial diagnosis. Study-wide results and limits: In the blood, most expanded thyroid clonotypes above 0.001 appeared as well.

V was shortened by 4 bases and J by 1 base, with 10 bases between the two germline ends. The V gene's germline CDR1 is LGHDT and CDR2 YNNKEL (reference sequence). The CDR3 contains 14 residues. What was amplified from RNA transcripts were TCR beta CDR3 regions. HTBI primers were used for first-round RT-PCR of the TCR CDR3. One entry per CDR3 protein, called by TCRdb with MiXCR from the multiplex PCR reads. Of about 600,000 distinct CDR3 sequences in the sample, more than 15% are singletons; the top ten hold 2.5% to 4%. V usage is TRBV3-1 and J usage is TRBJ1-1; the D is unclear. Sequencing was done on a sample of blood. The sequence was obtained from a woman aged 40 to 50 with Graves' ophthalmopathy. CDR3: CASSRSEENTEAFF. The CDR3 DNA reads TGTGCCAGCAGCCGGTCGGAAGAGAACACTGAAGCTTTCTTT.